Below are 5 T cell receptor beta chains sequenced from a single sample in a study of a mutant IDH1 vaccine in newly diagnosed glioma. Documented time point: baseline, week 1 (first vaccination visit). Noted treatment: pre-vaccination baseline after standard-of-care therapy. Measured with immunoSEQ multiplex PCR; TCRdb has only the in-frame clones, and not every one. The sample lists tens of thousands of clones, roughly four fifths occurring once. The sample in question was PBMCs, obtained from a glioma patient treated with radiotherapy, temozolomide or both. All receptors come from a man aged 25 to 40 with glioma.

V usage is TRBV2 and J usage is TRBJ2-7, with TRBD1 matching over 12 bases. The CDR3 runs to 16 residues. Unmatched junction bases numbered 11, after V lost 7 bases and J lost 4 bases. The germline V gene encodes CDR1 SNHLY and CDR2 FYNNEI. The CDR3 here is CASMGVRDRGLYEQYF. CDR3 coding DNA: TGTGCCAGCATGGGGGTCCGGGACAGGGGGCTGTACGAGCAGTACTTC.

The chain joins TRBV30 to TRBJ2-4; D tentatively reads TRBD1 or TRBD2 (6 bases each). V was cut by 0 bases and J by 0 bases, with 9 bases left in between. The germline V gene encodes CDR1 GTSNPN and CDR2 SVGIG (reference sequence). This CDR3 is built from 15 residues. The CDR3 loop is CAWSVGGAAKNIQYF. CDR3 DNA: TGTGCCTGGAGTGTGGGGGGCGCAGCCAAAAACATTCAGTACTTC.

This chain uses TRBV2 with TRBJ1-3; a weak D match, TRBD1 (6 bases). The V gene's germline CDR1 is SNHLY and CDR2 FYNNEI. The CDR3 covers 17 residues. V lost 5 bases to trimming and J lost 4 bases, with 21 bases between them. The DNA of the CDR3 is TGTGCCAGCAGTCCCAACACAGTGACAGGAGCAGGAAACACCATATATTTT. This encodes CASSPNTVTGAGNTIYF.

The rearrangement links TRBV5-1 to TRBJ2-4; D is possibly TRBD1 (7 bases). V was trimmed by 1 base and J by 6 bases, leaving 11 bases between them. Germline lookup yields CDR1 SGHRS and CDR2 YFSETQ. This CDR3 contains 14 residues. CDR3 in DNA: TGCGCCAGCAGCTTGACAGGGGACTTAAACATTCAGTACTTC. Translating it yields CASSLTGDLNIQYF.

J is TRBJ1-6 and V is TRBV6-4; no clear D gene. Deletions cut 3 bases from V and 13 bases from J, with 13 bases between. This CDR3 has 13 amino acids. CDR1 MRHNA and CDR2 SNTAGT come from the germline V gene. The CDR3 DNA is TGTGCCAGCAGTGATCAGCCGGGGAGGCCCCTCCACTTT. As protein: CASSDQPGRPLHF.